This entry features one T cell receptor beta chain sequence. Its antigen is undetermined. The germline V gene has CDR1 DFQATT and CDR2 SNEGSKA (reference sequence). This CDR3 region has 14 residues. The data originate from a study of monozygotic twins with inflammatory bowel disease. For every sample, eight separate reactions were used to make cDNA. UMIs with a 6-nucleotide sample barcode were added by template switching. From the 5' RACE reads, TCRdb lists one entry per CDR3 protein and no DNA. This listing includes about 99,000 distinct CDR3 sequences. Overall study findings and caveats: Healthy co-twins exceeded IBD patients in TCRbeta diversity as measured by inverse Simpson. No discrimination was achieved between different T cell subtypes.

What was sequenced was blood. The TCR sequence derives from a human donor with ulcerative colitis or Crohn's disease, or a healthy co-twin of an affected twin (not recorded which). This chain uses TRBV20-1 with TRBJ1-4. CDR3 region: CSAHTGTLNEKLFF.